The 25 T cell receptor beta chains given below trace back to one sample, sequenced in a study of blood T cell repertoires in COVID-19. Libraries were prepared by immunoSEQ multiplex PCR; TCRdb keeps only in-frame clonotypes and omits some of them. The sample comprises roughly 300,000 clones, approximately 87% of which are singletons, and approximately 7.8% rests with the top ten. The source material was peripheral blood. Receptors were obtained from a woman in her forties or fifties who had recovered from COVID-19.

The V gene is TRBV6-5, the J gene TRBJ1-5; a possible D gene is TRBD1 (6 bases). Trimming stripped 6 bases from V and 6 bases from J, with 12 bases between. Germline V lookup: CDR1 MNHEY, CDR2 SVGAGI. This CDR3 is built from 13 residues. The CDR3 nucleotides are TGTGCCAGCAGCCCCGACAGGCCTCAGCCCCAGCATTTT. Translated, it gives CASSPDRPQPQHF.

This clone is a singleton in its sample. The chain carries TRBV24-1 and TRBJ2-3; 12 bases match TRBD2. Germline CDR1 is KGHDR and CDR2 is SFDVKD. V gave up 10 bases and J gave up 8 bases; unmatched junction bases: 6. This CDR3 contains 13 residues. In DNA form, the CDR3 reads TGTGCCACGAAAGGACTAGCGGGGTTTACGCAGTATTTT. Its translation: CATKGLAGFTQYF.

The table lists this clone with a count of one. This chain connects TRBV6-5 to TRBJ2-3, with 9 bases fitting TRBD2. This CDR3 contains 15 residues. CDR1 and CDR2 (germline): MNHEY, SVGAGI. With 2 bases clipped from V and 4 bases from J, the junction kept 4 bases outside the gene matches. Written as DNA, the CDR3 is TGTGCCAGCAGTTACGCGGGAGGGCCCCCAGATACGCAGTATTTT. Translating it yields CASSYAGGPPDTQYF.

The chain carries TRBV2 and TRBJ2-1, with D unclear. Trimming shortened V by 4 bases and J by 4 bases, and 11 bases separated the two germline ends. This CDR3 spans 14 amino acids. Germline loops: CDR1 SNHLY, CDR2 FYNNEI. For the CDR3, the DNA is TGTGCCAGCAGTGCTAGTACTTTATACAATGAGCAGTTCTTC. Encoded protein: CASSASTLYNEQFF.

This rearrangement joins TRBV7-9 to TRBJ2-7; tentatively, D is TRBD1 (5 bases). Germline CDR1 and CDR2: SEHNR and FQNEAQ (reference sequence). V lost 5 bases and J 3 bases, leaving 14 bases between the germline ends. The CDR3 is 14 residues long. The CDR3 is CASSPSDRLYEQYF. CDR3 DNA: TGTGCCAGCAGCCCCTCAGACAGACTCTACGAGCAGTACTTC.

The genes are TRBV5-6 and TRBJ2-2; TRBD1 aligns across 9 bases. V was clipped by 4 bases and J by 1 base; unmatched bases: 8. Looked up from germline, CDR1 is SGHDT and CDR2 is YYEEEE. This CDR3 spans 17 amino acids. CDR3 amino acids: CASSPGTGRWNTGELFF. The CDR3, as DNA: TGTGCCAGCAGCCCCGGGACAGGGAGATGGAACACCGGGGAGCTGTTTTTT.

V and J are TRBV6-5 and TRBJ2-1, with 9 bases that match TRBD2. Germline CDR1 and CDR2: MNHEY and SVGAGI. The CDR3 has 15 residues. Germline trimming cut 2 bases from V and 9 bases from J; bases unmatched to any gene: 8. The CDR3 spells CASSYGVAGEFEQFF. The CDR3 coding sequence is TGTGCCAGCAGTTACGGGGTAGCGGGAGAATTTGAGCAGTTCTTC.

The chain joins TRBV10-1 to TRBJ2-3; TRBD2 matches at 9 bases. The germline V gene encodes CDR1 WNHNN and CDR2 SYGVQD (reference sequence). The junction had 5 bases not matched to a gene; V was cut back by 11 bases and J by 2 bases. The CDR3 length is 13 residues. DNA of the CDR3: TGCGCCTCCAGCGGGAGGACCACAGATACGCAGTATTTT. Translated: CASSGRTTDTQYF.

This rearrangement joins TRBV19 to TRBJ2-1; TRBD2 matches 8 bases. This CDR3 spans 16 amino acids. CDR1 is LNHDA, CDR2 SQIVND, per germline (reference sequence). V shed 4 bases and J 5 bases; nucleotides not matched to a gene: 10. The CDR3 coding sequence is TGTGCCAGTAGTACGGGCGGGCGGGGGGCAAACAATGAGCAGTTCTTC. Its protein product is CASSTGGRGANNEQFF.

The rearrangement uses TRBV4-3 and TRBJ1-6; no clear D. The CDR3 is made up of 14 amino acids. V was clipped by 0 bases and J by 10 bases, with 10 bases between them. Germline V gene sequence: CDR1 LGHNA, CDR2 YSLEER. The CDR3 DNA reads TGCGCCAGCAGCCAAGATTGGGGAGAATCACCCCTCCACTTT. It codes for CASSQDWGESPLHF.

This clone was counted at least ten times. The rearrangement joins TRBV5-1 to TRBJ2-7; 8 positions agree with TRBD2. The CDR3 is 17 amino acids. CDR1 is SGHRS and CDR2 is YFSETQ in the germline V gene. V dropped 4 bases and J dropped 0; count of bases not matched to a gene: 12. The CDR3, as DNA: TGCGCCAGCAGCCCCGGGGGGGCGGGGGGCCGCTCCTACGAGCAGTACTTC. Its translation is CASSPGGAGGRSYEQYF.

The J gene is TRBJ1-2, the V gene TRBV4-3; D is perhaps TRBD1 (6 bases). CDR3 length: 15 amino acids. The germline CDR1 and CDR2 sequences are LGHNA and YSLEER. The V end was cut by 0 bases, the J end by 6 bases, with 14 bases between. This chain's CDR3 is CASSQEYRAFNGYTF. As DNA, the CDR3 is TGCGCCAGCAGCCAAGAATACAGGGCGTTTAATGGCTACACCTTC.

The chain uses TRBV6-2 or TRBV6-3 and TRBJ1-5; 8 nucleotides align to TRBD1. Trimming at V came to 4 bases and at J to 7 bases, leaving 3 bases not matched to a gene. Germline CDR1 is MNHEY and CDR2 is SVGEGT. This CDR3 has 13 amino acids. CDR3: CASSLTGDQPQHF. The CDR3 coding sequence is TGTGCCAGCAGTTTGACAGGGGACCAGCCCCAGCATTTT.

The gene calls are TRBV15 and TRBJ1-5, with a tentative D call TRBD1 (6 bases). Looked up from germline, CDR1 is LNHNV and CDR2 is YYDKDF (reference sequence). The CDR3 is 18 amino acids. V lost 0 bases, J lost 1 base, and 16 bases lay in between. The CDR3 sequence is CATSRDRWQGQSNQPQHF. CDR3 DNA sequence: TGTGCCACCAGCAGAGATAGGTGGCAAGGACAGAGCAATCAGCCCCAGCATTTT. Full variable domain (outside the CDR3, taken from reference TRBV15 and TRBJ1-5): DAMVIQNPRYQVTQFGKPVTLSCSQTLNHNVMYWYQQKSSQAPKLLFHYYDKDFNNEADTPDNFQSRRPNTSFCFLDIRSPGLGDTAMYLCATSRDRWQGQSNQPQHFGDGTRLSIL.

This CDR3 is CASSQGYGGSPLHF. Here the CDR3 DNA reads TGTGCCAGCAGCCAAGGTTACGGGGGTTCACCCCTCCACTTT. The V call is TRBV3-1 (or the pseudogene TRBV3-2), the J call TRBJ1-6; weak D call: TRBD1 (5 bases). V was cut by 1 base and J by 9 bases, with 10 bases left in between. CDR1 and CDR2 (germline): LGHDT, YNNKEL (reference sequence). The CDR3 loop spans 14 amino acids.

The chain uses TRBV19 and TRBJ1-1; weak D call: TRBD1 (5 bases). Trimming left V 3 bases short and J 4 bases short, with 12 bases between. This CDR3 is built from 14 residues. Germline loops: CDR1 LNHDA, CDR2 SQIVND (reference sequence). The CDR3 spells CASSILAGGTEAFF. The CDR3 nucleotides are TGTGCCAGTAGTATTCTTGCGGGGGGCACTGAAGCTTTCTTT.

The CDR3 DNA sequence: TGTGCCAGCAGCCGAAACGCGGGTCTCTCTGGGGCCAACGTCCTGACTTTC. It translates to CASSRNAGLSGANVLTF. The chain has TRBV11-2 and TRBJ2-6; weak D call: TRBD2 (5 bases). Between the trimmed V and J ends, which lost 5 bases and 0 bases, there was a span of 14 bases. This CDR3 is 17 amino acids long. Germline CDR1 reads SGHAT; CDR2 reads FQNNGV.

The chain couples TRBV4-1 to TRBJ1-2; D not certain. V was trimmed by 0 bases and J by 4 bases, leaving 12 bases between them. The length of the CDR3 is 15 residues. Germline values: CDR1 MGHRA, CDR2 YSYEKL. The CDR3 region is CASSQEVDRLYGYTF. The CDR3 nucleotides read TGCGCCAGCAGCCAAGAGGTGGATAGACTCTATGGCTACACCTTC.

J is TRBJ2-2 and V is TRBV5-1; tentatively, D is TRBD1 (7 bases). This CDR3 is built from 15 residues. Germline CDR1 reads SGHRS; CDR2 reads YFSETQ. Trimming removed 0 bases from V and 6 bases from J, with 12 bases in between. The CDR3 DNA reads as TGCGCCAGCAGCTTGGTTCAGGGGGGCGCCGGGGAGCTGTTTTTT. As protein: CASSLVQGGAGELFF.

The gene calls are TRBV7-9 and TRBJ1-6; weak D call: TRBD1 (6 bases). CDR1 and CDR2 from the germline V gene are SEHNR and FQNEAQ (reference sequence). The V and J ends lost 9 bases and 6 bases respectively, with 21 bases between them. The CDR3 runs to 16 residues. The CDR3 nucleotides read TGTGCCAGTACCCCCGCGGGGGGCCTGGGTAATTCACCCCTCCACTTT. This gives the protein CASTPAGGLGNSPLHF. Supplemented by reference TRBV7-9 and TRBJ1-6, the full variable domain reads DTGVSQNPRHKITKRGQNVTFRCDPISEHNRLYWYRQTLGQGPEFLTYFQNEAQLEKSRLLSDRFSAERPKGSFSTLEIQRTEQGDSAMYLCASTPAGGLGNSPLHFGNGTRLTVT.

This clone was seen just once. The CDR3 sequence is CASSLEREGRYNEQFF. CDR3 nucleotides: TGTGCCAGCAGCCTAGAGCGGGAGGGCCGGTACAATGAGCAGTTCTTC. The chain employs TRBV7-9 and TRBJ2-1, with 10 bases aligning to TRBD2. Germline lookup yields CDR1 SEHNR and CDR2 FQNEAQ (reference sequence). The ends lost 5 bases at V and 4 bases at J; junction bases unmatched: 8. The CDR3 covers 16 residues.

The V gene is TRBV6-5, the J gene TRBJ1-1; a possible D gene is TRBD1 (6 bases). Between the trimmed V and J ends, which lost 7 bases and 1 base, there was a span of 13 bases. CDR1 is MNHEY and CDR2 is SVGAGI in the germline V gene. The CDR3 runs to 14 residues. In DNA form, the CDR3 reads TGTGCCAGCAAGGTCGGGACAACGAACACTGAAGCTTTCTTT. It encodes CASKVGTTNTEAFF.

The V gene is TRBV4-3, the J gene TRBJ2-3, with a possible D match to TRBD2 (6 bases). The CDR3 sequence is 14 residues long. Germline V lookup: CDR1 LGHNA, CDR2 YSLEER. V was cut by 3 bases and J by 6 bases, with 13 bases left in between. CDR3 loop: CASSQTVGGDTQYF. CDR3 in DNA: TGCGCCAGCAGCCAGACAGTCGGGGGTGATACGCAGTATTTT.

The rearrangement uses TRBV19 and TRBJ2-7; the D gene is possibly TRBD2 (6 bases). Germline CDR1 is LNHDA and CDR2 is SQIVND (reference sequence). V lost 3 bases and J lost 3, with 15 bases in between. The CDR3 is 15 amino acids. The CDR3 coding sequence is TGTGCCAGTAGTATGAAGGTGGACGGGAGCTACGAGCAGTACTTC. It specifies CASSMKVDGSYEQYF.

The chain combines TRBV19 with TRBJ2-2, with D maybe TRBD2 (6 bases). V lost 3 bases and J lost 6, with 17 bases in between. This CDR3 contains 16 residues. CDR1 is LNHDA, CDR2 SQIVND, per germline (reference sequence). The CDR3 coding sequence is TGTGCCAGTAGTATTGGGGGAGGAATTCTTTCCGGGGAGCTGTTTTTT. This encodes CASSIGGGILSGELFF.